The 9 T cell receptor beta chains below all came from one sample that was sequenced in a study of OX40 agonist ivuxolimab in advanced cancers. The protocol was immunoSEQ multiplex PCR, while the TCRdb copy is restricted to in-frame clones and leaves out a portion. The table lists about 100,000 clones, 75% to 95% of them singletons, with 1% to 1.5% in the top ten. The material was CD4+ or CD8+ T cells sorted from blood, obtained in a trial of the OX40 agonist ivuxolimab. These receptor sequences come from an adult with an advanced solid tumor such as melanoma, head and neck, liver or kidney cancer.

The V and J genes are TRBV9 and TRBJ1-1; possibly TRBD1 for D (6 bases). CDR1 is SGDLS, CDR2 YYNGEE, per germline. The V end was cut by 4 bases, the J end by 3 bases, with 19 bases between. The CDR3 is made up of 16 amino acids. The CDR3 sequence: CASSLGPRGGDTEAFF. The CDR3 nucleotides read TGTGCCAGCAGCTTAGGGCCCAGGGGAGGGGACACTGAAGCTTTCTTT.

The J gene is TRBJ2-5, the V gene TRBV2, with D unresolved. The V end was cut by 7 bases, the J end by 2 bases, with 11 bases between. This CDR3 is 13 amino acids long. Germline CDR1 is SNHLY and CDR2 is FYNNEI. For the CDR3, the DNA is TGTGCCAGCACGCGTGGGGAACAAGAGACCCAGTACTTC. Translating it yields CASTRGEQETQYF.

The genes are TRBV12-5 and TRBJ2-4; 9 nucleotides line up with TRBD1. The CDR3 runs to 13 residues. V gave up 6 bases and J gave up 8 bases; unmatched junction bases: 5. CDR1 is LGHNT and CDR2 is FRNRAP in the germline V gene. The CDR3 region has the DNA TGTGCTAGTGGGGGGACAGGGTTTGACATTCAGTACTTC. It codes for CASGGTGFDIQYF.

The V call is TRBV5-5, the J call TRBJ1-1, with a tentative D call TRBD1 (5 bases). The CDR3 loop spans 14 amino acids. Per the germline V gene, CDR1 is SGHKS and CDR2 is YYEKEE (reference sequence). Trimming took 1 base from V and 1 from J, leaving 8 bases between them. CDR3 DNA sequence: TGTGCCAGCAGCTTGCTGGGGCCGAACACTGAAGCTTTCTTT. Its translation is CASSLLGPNTEAFF.

V usage is TRBV6-5 and J usage is TRBJ2-1, with 10 bases lining up with TRBD2. Germline V gives CDR1 MNHEY, CDR2 SVGAGI. Germline trimming cut 1 base from V and 7 bases from J; bases unmatched to any gene: 7. The CDR3 loop spans 16 amino acids. CDR3: CASSYYSGTSVNEQFF. The CDR3 DNA reads TGTGCCAGCAGTTACTACTCCGGGACTAGCGTTAATGAGCAGTTCTTC.

This chain connects TRBV28 to TRBJ2-1; D remains ambiguous. Germline CDR1 is MDHEN and CDR2 is SYDVKM. V was trimmed by 3 bases and J by 9 bases, leaving 9 bases between them. The CDR3 spans 12 residues. CDR3 loop: CASSFSDSEQFF. The CDR3 DNA is TGTGCCAGCAGTTTTTCGGATAGTGAGCAGTTCTTC.

The chain is built from TRBV5-1 and TRBJ2-7, with 16 bases identical to TRBD2. Germline V gives CDR1 SGHRS, CDR2 YFSETQ. The CDR3 is 16 amino acids. J lost 6 bases, V lost 4 bases, and 7 bases had no gene match. Here the CDR3 DNA reads TGCGCCAGCAGCCGGGGACTAGCGGGAGGGCCCACCGAGCAGTACTTC. Translating it yields CASSRGLAGGPTEQYF.

This clone was recorded a few times. The V call is TRBV11-2, the J call TRBJ1-2; TRBD1 might be the D (6 bases). Trimming left V 5 bases short and J 1 base short, with 26 bases between. This CDR3 has 19 amino acids. Germline loops: CDR1 SGHAT, CDR2 FQNNGV. CDR3 sequence: CASSPPGRGHYSFNYGYTF. As DNA, the CDR3 is TGTGCCAGCAGCCCCCCTGGGAGGGGACACTATTCTTTTAACTATGGCTACACCTTC.

The V call is TRBV19, the J call TRBJ1-1, with a possible D match to TRBD1 (5 bases). The CDR3 spans 14 residues. CDR1 is LNHDA, CDR2 SQIVND, per germline (reference sequence). Trimming took 3 bases from V and 2 from J, leaving 10 bases between them. The CDR3 region is CASSMWGGNTEAFF. The CDR3 nucleotides are TGTGCCAGTAGTATGTGGGGGGGAAACACTGAAGCTTTCTTT.